The 29 T cell receptor beta chains presented below share a single source sample, sequenced in a study of CD8 T cells in Susac syndrome (dated by TCRdb to between 2018 and 2020). The library was made by the immunoSEQ multiplex PCR assay. RNA was extracted using the RNeasy kit, and about 0.5 to 1 ug of the RNA was reverse transcribed with random hexamers. TCRdb trimmed public reads at Q25 via fastp, called clones via MiXCR and kept in-frame beta chains. Every distinct CDR3 protein forms one entry, paired with its most common genes and DNA. Here the sample has approximately 150,000 distinct CDR3 sequences; approximately 94% occur a single time. Clones ranked in the top ten supply about 0.095% of the sample. Sequencing was carried out using CD4+ T cells from PBMCs. The receptor set was obtained from a human donor with multiple sclerosis.

V is TRBV20-1 and J is TRBJ2-7, with TRBD1 matching 8 bases. Germline V gene sequence: CDR1 DFQATT, CDR2 SNEGSKA (reference sequence). The CDR3 totals 16 residues. V was pared by 6 bases and J by 4 bases, with 17 bases of the junction left unmatched. CDR3 loop: CSAKERDIQGGYEQYF. Written as DNA, the CDR3 is TGCAGTGCCAAGGAAAGGGACATACAGGGGGGTTACGAGCAGTACTTC.

The J gene is TRBJ2-5, the V gene TRBV6-6, with 7 bases that match TRBD1. CDR1 and CDR2 from the germline V gene are MNHNY and SVGAGI (reference sequence). CDR3 length: 13 amino acids. The trim removed 5 bases at V and 5 bases at J, leaving 5 bases unmatched. CDR3 amino acids: CASSLGRGETQYF. In DNA form, the CDR3 reads TGTGCCAGCAGTCTCGGCAGGGGGGAGACCCAGTACTTC.

The V gene is TRBV28, the J gene TRBJ1-5; D is perhaps TRBD1 (5 bases). There are 16 residues in the CDR3. The V end was cut by 3 bases, the J end by 6 bases, with 18 bases between. Germline assignment: CDR1 MDHEN and CDR2 SYDVKM. The CDR3 region has the DNA TGTGCCAGCAGTTTCCCGGGACTCAGGATTCGTCAGCCCCAGCATTTT. As protein: CASSFPGLRIRQPQHF.

This clonotype appeared once. The chain uses TRBV27 and TRBJ2-1, with 7 bases fitting TRBD2. Germline loops: CDR1 MNHEY, CDR2 SMNVEV (reference sequence). The V gene end was trimmed by 5 bases and the J gene end by 7 bases; junction bases not matched to a gene: 17. The CDR3 has 17 residues. The CDR3: CASSPLIRAGVLNEQFF. As DNA, the CDR3 is TGTGCCAGCAGTCCACTTATTCGGGCGGGAGTTTTAAATGAGCAGTTCTTC.

The chain employs TRBV28 and TRBJ2-2, with a tentative D call TRBD2 (5 bases). This CDR3 has 13 amino acids. Deletions cut 8 bases from V and 1 base from J, with 8 bases between. CDR1 is MDHEN, CDR2 SYDVKM, per germline. CDR3 in amino acids: CASQGRNTGELFF. The CDR3 DNA reads TGTGCCAGCCAAGGGAGGAACACCGGGGAGCTGTTTTTT.

The rearrangement uses TRBV6-5 and TRBJ2-1, with D perhaps matching TRBD1 (6 bases). The CDR3 has 13 amino acids. The V end was cut by 4 bases, the J end by 9 bases, with 13 bases between. Germline V lookup: CDR1 MNHEY, CDR2 SVGAGI. As DNA, the CDR3 is TGTGCCAGCAGTTTGGACAGTTATGGTGAGCAGTTCTTC. Translating it yields CASSLDSYGEQFF.

The chain combines TRBV7-3 with TRBJ2-3; D is undetermined. Looked up from germline, CDR1 is SGHTA and CDR2 is FQGTGA. This CDR3 spans 14 amino acids. V lost 1 base and J 1 base, leaving 6 bases between the germline ends. The CDR3 sequence is CASSLNSRTDTQYF. The CDR3 DNA follows: TGTGCCAGCAGCTTAAACAGCCGCACAGATACGCAGTATTTT.

The chain joins TRBV12-3 or TRBV12-4 to TRBJ2-7; 7 bases map to TRBD1. V lost 5 bases and J lost 0; bases outside the gene matches: 7. CDR3 length: 15 amino acids. CDR3: CASSRGQDLSYEQYF. As DNA, the CDR3 is TGTGCCAGCAGTCGCGGACAGGACCTCTCCTACGAGCAGTACTTC.

The chain links TRBV5-6 to TRBJ1-5; D might be TRBD1 (5 bases). CDR3 length: 15 residues. Germline-derived CDR1 and CDR2 are SGHDT and YYEEEE. V was shortened by 4 bases and J by 5 bases, with 16 bases between the two germline ends. For the CDR3, the DNA is TGTGCCAGCAGCCAGTGGGGGGATGGTGATCAGCCCCAGCATTTT. Encoded protein: CASSQWGDGDQPQHF.

The chain combines TRBV6-1 with TRBJ1-2, with D uncertain. The V end lost 0 bases, the J end lost 3 bases, and 11 bases lay between the germline ends. Germline loops: CDR1 MNHNS, CDR2 SASEGT. The CDR3 extends over 15 amino acids. CDR3 protein: CASSEALGTDYGYTF. In DNA, the CDR3 is TGTGCCAGCAGTGAAGCACTCGGCACCGACTATGGCTACACCTTC.

The rearrangement joins TRBV14 to TRBJ2-7, with 15 nucleotides matching TRBD2. The ends lost 4 bases at V and 1 base at J; junction bases unmatched: 2. Per the germline V gene, CDR1 is SGHDN and CDR2 is FVKESK. The CDR3 covers 16 residues. CDR3 protein: CASSRGLAGGSYEQYF. CDR3 nucleotide sequence: TGTGCCAGCAGCCGCGGACTAGCGGGAGGGTCCTACGAGCAGTACTTC.

V gene TRBV12-3 or TRBV12-4 combines with J gene TRBJ2-2, with 11 positions matching TRBD2. Losses at the gene ends were 6 bases for V and 6 bases for J; bases not matched to a gene: 6. This CDR3 region has 15 residues. The CDR3 coding sequence is TGTGCCAGCAGGCCTAGCGGGAGGTTGGCCGGGGAGCTGTTTTTT. Translating gives CASRPSGRLAGELFF.

The V call is TRBV29-1, the J call TRBJ2-2; D tentatively fits TRBD1 or TRBD2 (5 bases each). This CDR3 has 10 amino acids. Germline values: CDR1 SQVTM, CDR2 ANQGSEA. V lost 7 bases, J lost 7 bases, and 7 bases lay in between. CDR3 protein: CSGGNGELFF. DNA for the CDR3: TGCAGCGGGGGGAACGGGGAGCTGTTTTTT.

CDR3 bases: TGTGCCAGCTGGTCGGGGTCTGGGGCCAACGTCCTGACTTTC. Translated, it gives CASWSGSGANVLTF. The genes are TRBV19 and TRBJ2-6; D is possibly TRBD2 (5 bases). Germline V gene sequence: CDR1 LNHDA, CDR2 SQIVND (reference sequence). With 9 bases removed from V and 1 base from J, the gap between germline ends came to 10 bases. The CDR3 contains 14 residues.

This rearrangement joins TRBV6-6 to TRBJ2-7; D unresolved. CDR1 is MNHNY, CDR2 SVGAGI, per germline (reference sequence). Trimming removed 4 bases from V and 6 bases from J, with 10 bases in between. The CDR3 has 12 residues. The CDR3 sequence: CASSFEGFEQYF. CDR3 DNA: TGTGCCAGCAGTTTCGAAGGGTTCGAGCAGTACTTC.

The sample holds one count of this clonotype. The genes are TRBV19 and TRBJ1-1; maybe TRBD1 (6 bases). The CDR3 is 16 amino acids. Trimming removed 3 bases at V and 1 base at J, with 15 bases between. Germline V gene lookup returns CDR1 LNHDA and CDR2 SQIVND (reference sequence). CDR3 in amino acids: CASSITGGVRNTEAFF. The CDR3 bases are TGTGCCAGTAGTATCACGGGGGGCGTTCGGAACACTGAAGCTTTCTTT.

J is TRBJ2-1 and V is TRBV20-1, with TRBD1 identical over 7 bases. The germline V gene has CDR1 DFQATT and CDR2 SNEGSKA (reference sequence). The V and J ends lost 6 bases and 7 bases, in that order; junction bases with no gene match: 9. The CDR3 has 13 amino acids. This CDR3 reads CSAKLQGINEQFF. The CDR3 DNA is TGCAGTGCCAAATTACAGGGGATAAATGAGCAGTTCTTC.

This clonotype was found once. The rearrangement links TRBV7-9 to TRBJ2-1; TRBD2 agrees at 7 bases. The ends lost 3 bases at V and 8 bases at J; junction bases unmatched: 7. CDR1 and CDR2 from the germline V gene are SEHNR and FQNEAQ (reference sequence). This CDR3 is 14 amino acids long. The CDR3 region is CASSFSRETDEQFF. The CDR3 DNA is TGTGCCAGCAGCTTTTCGCGGGAGACCGATGAGCAGTTCTTC.

The gene calls are TRBV6-1 and TRBJ2-2; D is possibly TRBD2 (6 bases). V was pared by 8 bases and J by 6 bases, with 19 bases between. CDR3 length equals 15 residues. Germline CDR1 is MNHNS and CDR2 is SASEGT. The CDR3 bases are TGTGCCAGCTTCGTTGGCGGGACCATTGCCGGGGAGCTGTTTTTT. It encodes CASFVGGTIAGELFF.

The rearrangement uses TRBV19 and TRBJ2-5; D is uncertain. Per the germline V gene, CDR1 is LNHDA and CDR2 is SQIVND (reference sequence). V dropped 3 bases and J dropped 3 bases, with 14 bases sitting between them. This CDR3 is built from 15 residues. The CDR3 bases are TGTGCCAGTAGTATGGCAAGCGCCTTGGAAGAGACCCAGTACTTC. It specifies CASSMASALEETQYF.

V and J are TRBV30 and TRBJ2-7; D possibly corresponds to TRBD2 (5 bases). The length of the CDR3 is 12 residues. V lost 0 bases to trimming and J lost 6 bases, with 9 bases between them. Germline V gene data show CDR1 as GTSNPN and CDR2 as SVGIG (reference sequence). The CDR3 loop is CAWSVGGSEQYF. CDR3 in DNA: TGTGCCTGGAGTGTTGGAGGAAGCGAGCAGTACTTC.

V gene TRBV28 combines with J gene TRBJ1-2; 7 nucleotides match TRBD1. CDR1 and CDR2 from the germline V gene are MDHEN and SYDVKM. The CDR3 length is 14 residues. The ends lost 9 bases at V and 8 bases at J; junction bases unmatched: 15. The CDR3 coding sequence is TGTGCCAGTTTTCCGGGACAGCGAGTAGGCGGCTACACCTTC. Its translation is CASFPGQRVGGYTF.

V gene TRBV27 combines with J gene TRBJ1-1; maybe TRBD1 (6 bases). The germline gives CDR1 MNHEY, CDR2 SMNVEV (reference sequence). The CDR3 consists of 14 residues. The germline V and J ends were trimmed by 3 bases and 3 bases, with 11 bases remaining between them. The CDR3 bases are TGTGCCAGCAGTTTGAACGGGGGCGACACTGAAGCTTTCTTT. It translates to CASSLNGGDTEAFF.

The chain joins TRBV27 to TRBJ1-2, with 9 bases aligning to TRBD1. Germline trimming cut 4 bases from V and 3 bases from J; bases unmatched to any gene: 9. The CDR3 loop spans 16 amino acids. Germline CDR1 and CDR2: MNHEY and SMNVEV (reference sequence). For the CDR3, the DNA is TGTGCCAGCAGTTCTCGCTCGACAGGGGGAGACTATGGCTACACCTTC. It yields the protein CASSSRSTGGDYGYTF.

The chain joins TRBV5-4 to TRBJ2-5; 10 positions match TRBD2. The CDR3 runs 18 residues. V lost 7 bases and J lost 4; bases outside the gene matches: 19. Germline values: CDR1 SGHNT, CDR2 YYREEE (reference sequence). CDR3 residues: CASAPRGAGGPGAETQYF. The CDR3 DNA follows: TGTGCCAGCGCACCGAGGGGAGCGGGAGGGCCCGGCGCAGAGACCCAGTACTTC.

The genes are TRBV12-3 or TRBV12-4 and TRBJ2-1; 8 bases map to TRBD2. The ends lost 3 bases at V and 3 bases at J; junction bases unmatched: 7. The CDR3 extends over 16 amino acids. The CDR3 spells CASSLTSGLGYNEQFF. As DNA, the CDR3 is TGTGCCAGCAGTTTGACTTCGGGACTAGGCTACAATGAGCAGTTCTTC.

V is TRBV10-3 and J is TRBJ2-1; 7 nucleotides agree with TRBD1. Germline loops: CDR1 ENHRY, CDR2 SYGVKD. V shed 3 bases, J shed 9 bases, and the junction held 8 bases outside the gene matches. The CDR3 covers 14 residues. The CDR3 DNA sequence: TGTGCCATCAGTGACACCACAGGGGAGCGTGAGCAGTTCTTC. Protein: CAISDTTGEREQFF.

The chain has TRBV7-9 and TRBJ1-2, with D possibly TRBD1 on 5 matching bases. The CDR3 is made up of 13 amino acids. Germline V CDR1 and CDR2: SEHNR, FQNEAQ (reference sequence). Trimming cost V 1 base and J 9 bases, with 12 bases left between them. The CDR3 sequence is CASSLGQRQSYTF. The CDR3 DNA sequence: TGTGCCAGCAGCTTAGGGCAAAGACAGAGCTACACCTTC. Variable domain in full (rest from reference TRBV7-9 and TRBJ1-2): DTGVSQNPRHKITKRGQNVTFRCDPISEHNRLYWYRQTLGQGPEFLTYFQNEAQLEKSRLLSDRFSAERPKGSFSTLEIQRTEQGDSAMYLCASSLGQRQSYTFGSGTRLTVV.

The rearrangement uses TRBV29-1 and TRBJ1-1; no definite D call. Trimming removed 8 bases from V and 0 bases from J, with 13 bases in between. The CDR3 covers 13 residues. Per the germline V gene, CDR1 is SQVTM and CDR2 is ANQGSEA. CDR3 loop: CSSRINMNTEAFF. DNA for the CDR3: TGCAGCTCCCGGATCAACATGAACACTGAAGCTTTCTTT. The full variable domain, with the rest looked up from reference TRBV29-1 and TRBJ1-1, is SAVISQKPSRDICQRGTSLTIQCQVDSQVTMMFWYRQQPGQSLTLIATANQGSEATYESGFVIDKFPISRPNLTFSTLTVSNMSPEDSSIYLCSSRINMNTEAFFGQGTRLTVV.